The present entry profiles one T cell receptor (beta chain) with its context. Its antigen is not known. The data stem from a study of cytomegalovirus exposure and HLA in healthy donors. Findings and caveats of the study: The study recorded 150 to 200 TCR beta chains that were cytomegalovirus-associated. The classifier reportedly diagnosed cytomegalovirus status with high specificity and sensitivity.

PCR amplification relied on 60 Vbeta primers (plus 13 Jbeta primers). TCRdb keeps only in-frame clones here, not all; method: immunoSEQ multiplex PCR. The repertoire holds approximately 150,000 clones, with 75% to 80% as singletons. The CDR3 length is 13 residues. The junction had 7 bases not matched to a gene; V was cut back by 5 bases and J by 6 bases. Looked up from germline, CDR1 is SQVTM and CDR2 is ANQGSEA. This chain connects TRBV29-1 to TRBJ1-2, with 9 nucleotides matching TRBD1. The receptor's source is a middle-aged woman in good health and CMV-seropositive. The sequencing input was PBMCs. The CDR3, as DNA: TGCAGCGTTTTAAGGGACAGGGAAGATGGCTACACCTTC. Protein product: CSVLRDREDGYTF.